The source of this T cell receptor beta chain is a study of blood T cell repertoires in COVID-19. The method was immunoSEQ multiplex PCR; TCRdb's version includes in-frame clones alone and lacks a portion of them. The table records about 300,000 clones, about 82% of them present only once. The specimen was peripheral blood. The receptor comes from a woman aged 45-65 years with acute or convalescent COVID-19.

CDR3 nucleotides: TGTGCCAGTAGTATAGACCGGGACTCCCCGGGGACCCAGTACTTC. Its protein is CASSIDRDSPGTQYF. This chain uses TRBV19 with TRBJ2-5; possibly TRBD2 for D (6 bases). V dropped 0 bases and J dropped 7 bases, with 15 bases sitting between them. Looked up from germline, CDR1 is LNHDA and CDR2 is SQIVND (reference sequence). CDR3 length: 15 residues.